The 8 T cell receptor beta chains below come from one sample, sequenced in a study of cytomegalovirus exposure and HLA in healthy donors. The PCR was carried out with 60 Vbeta primers and 13 Jbeta primers. Produced via immunoSEQ multiplex PCR; TCRdb's table is partial and in-frame only. The sample includes around 120,000 clones, about 70% of them seen just once. The sequencing input was PBMCs. These receptors all come from a man aged 50 to 59 in good health and CMV-seropositive.

This clone was observed a single time. The gene calls are TRBV5-6 and TRBJ1-1, with unresolved D. Germline V CDR1 and CDR2: SGHDT, YYEEEE. The V end was cut by 2 bases, the J end by 6 bases, with 11 bases between. The CDR3 length is 13 residues. CDR3 residues: CASSLPASAEAFF. In DNA, the CDR3 is TGTGCCAGCAGCTTACCGGCAAGCGCTGAAGCTTTCTTT.

The chain employs TRBV18 and TRBJ2-5; TRBD1 matches at 9 bases. V shed 0 bases, J shed 7 bases, and the junction held 9 bases outside the gene matches. Germline CDR1 and CDR2: KGHSH and LQKENI. This CDR3 comprises 16 residues. The CDR3 is CASSPPADRGMGTQYF. In DNA form, the CDR3 reads TGTGCCAGCTCACCACCGGCGGACAGGGGAATGGGGACCCAGTACTTC.

The CDR3 spells CASSSRDRAWNEKLFF. CDR3 coding DNA: TGTGCCAGCAGCTCTCGGGACAGGGCCTGGAATGAAAAACTGTTTTTT. The chain links TRBV7-3 to TRBJ1-4; 9 positions agree with TRBD1. This CDR3 comprises 16 residues. The germline CDR1 and CDR2 sequences are SGHTA and FQGTGA. V dropped 4 bases and J dropped 5; count of bases not matched to a gene: 8.

V is TRBV12-5 and J is TRBJ2-2, with 7 nucleotides matching TRBD1. The CDR3 has 17 amino acids. The V gene end was trimmed by 6 bases and the J gene end by 1 base; junction bases not matched to a gene: 11. The germline V gene encodes CDR1 LGHNT and CDR2 FRNRAP. The CDR3 loop is CASGARGQALNTGELFF. The DNA for the CDR3 is TGTGCTAGTGGCGCAAGAGGACAGGCCCTGAACACCGGGGAGCTGTTTTTT.

The chain couples TRBV10-3 to TRBJ1-1, with D perhaps matching TRBD1 (6 bases). V shed 0 bases and J shed 4 bases, with 15 bases lying between them. The CDR3 contains 16 residues. CDR1 is ENHRY, CDR2 SYGVKD, per germline. The CDR3 DNA reads as TGTGCCATCAGTGAGTCGTATAGGGGGTACGGCACTGAAGCTTTCTTT. It yields the protein CAISESYRGYGTEAFF.

CDR3 loop: CASSPLSYNEQFF. The CDR3 DNA follows: TGTGCCAGCAGCCCCCTCTCCTACAATGAGCAGTTCTTC. The chain joins TRBV27 to TRBJ2-1; D not certain. With 6 bases removed from V and 0 bases from J, the gap between germline ends came to 6 bases. Per germline, CDR1 MNHEY and CDR2 SMNVEV (reference sequence). This CDR3 region has 13 residues.

This chain connects TRBV18 to TRBJ1-3; D not resolved. Trimming stripped 2 bases from V and 4 bases from J, with 12 bases between. The CDR3 contains 15 residues. The germline gives CDR1 KGHSH, CDR2 LQKENI. The CDR3 protein is CASSPERVSGNTIYF. The DNA for the CDR3 is TGTGCCAGCTCACCAGAGAGGGTCTCCGGAAACACCATATATTTT.

The V gene is TRBV5-6, the J gene TRBJ1-1; D uncertain. The CDR3 is made up of 14 amino acids. Germline V CDR1 and CDR2: SGHDT, YYEEEE. The ends were cut back, 0 bases at V and 7 bases at J, with 13 bases in the middle. The chain's CDR3 is CASSLVQSGGEAFF. The CDR3 DNA reads TGTGCCAGCAGCTTGGTTCAAAGCGGAGGTGAAGCTTTCTTT. The full variable domain, in which reference TRBV5-6 and TRBJ1-1 provide the parts outside the CDR3, is DAGVTQSPTHLIKTRGQQVTLRCSPKSGHDTVSWYQQALGQGPQFIFQYYEEEERQRGNFPDRFSGHQFPNYSSELNVNALLLGDSALYLCASSLVQSGGEAFFGQGTRLTVV.